The entry below describes one TCR beta chain. Its cognate antigen is unknown. These data are taken from a study of shared clonotypes between healthy human individuals. Broader study findings: Larger estimated richness was generally seen in naive subsets than in memory subsets.

CD45RO-negative, CCR7-positively selected cells formed the naive CD8 fraction, excluding terminally differentiated effector memory CD45RA+ cells. The CDR3 length is 18 residues. Trimming left V 1 base short and J 3 bases short, with 21 bases between. The germline gives CDR1 MDHEN, CDR2 SYDVKM. Each subset's genomic DNA was shared equally among a number of immunoSEQ plates. The input for sorted-subset replicate PCRs was about 200 ng DNA, about 29,000 T cell genomes. Here immunoSEQ multiplex PCR was the method, and the copy in TCRdb shows in-frame clones only, minus some. Here the sample spans millions of clones, roughly 95% being singletons.

This TCR came from a man between 18 and 29 years old in good health. This sequence joins TRBV28 and TRBJ1-1, with a weak D call TRBD1 (5 bases). Sequencing was carried out using naive CD8+ T cells sorted from blood. The CDR3 loop is CASSLSISQATGDTEAFF. The CDR3 DNA follows: TGTGCCAGCAGTTTATCAATTAGCCAAGCTACGGGGGACACTGAAGCTTTCTTT.